Sequencing of this T cell receptor (beta chain) was carried out in a study of a mutant IDH1 vaccine in newly diagnosed glioma (dated by TCRdb to about 2021). In the study overall: The 30 to 40 treated patients were approximately 60% male and around 40% female, with a mean age of approximately 40 years. For exploratory analyses, under 30 treated patients had longitudinal TCRB deep sequencing done wherever samples were available. Before enrollment, patients had received standard therapy of radiotherapy alone, temozolomide alone, or radiochemotherapy with temozolomide; most received the combination. Six visits were used for peripheral blood collection: V03 (baseline), V05, V07, V10, V12 and V13.

V ends up 4 bases short and J 7 bases short, with an unmatched junction base count of 9. The germline V gene encodes CDR1 SEHNR and CDR2 FQNEAQ (reference sequence). CDR3 length: 17 amino acids, cysteine to phenylalanine. The read is trimmed to its CDR3 DNA, 51 bases read in frame from base 1. General conclusions and limits of the study: The authors noted that analyses of patient blood samples could not be reproduced because of sample limitations. Immune responses induced by the vaccine were seen in roughly 92% of patients across multiple MHC alleles. Pseudoprogression appeared unrelated to alterations in the top peripheral T cell clonotypes detected by TCRB sequencing. Selection of PBMC samples for TCRB deep sequencing was based on availability.

The sample's time point, from its label and the paper: baseline, week 1 (first vaccination visit). The sample's treatment or condition, from its label and the paper: pre-vaccination baseline after standard-of-care therapy. Donors had newly diagnosed WHO grade 3 or 4 IDH1-mutant astrocytomas with loss of nuclear ATRX. The samples were drawn from NOA16, a multicentre, single-arm, open-label phase I trial in Germany that tested a mutant IDH1 peptide vaccine in humans for the first time. For immunogenicity testing, the blood drawn at visit V03 was used as the baseline sample. Genomic DNA for TCRB sequencing was extracted from EDTA blood using the DNeasy Blood and Tissue Kit. Concerning this clone itself: Its antigen target is currently unknown. Nothing much larger sits one base from this clone, and base qualities are not available.

The library came from the immunoSEQ multiplex PCR assay. The hsTCRB Kit was used according to the manufacturer's protocol to amplify rearranged TCR beta chain sequences. TCRB libraries were sequenced on an Illumina MiSeq. The original pipeline was this. The kit vendor's proprietary platform handled demultiplexing, trimming and gene mapping. In its TCRdb copy, this immuneACCESS table keeps in-frame sequences only and misses some clones. Where compared with another copy, unresolved V genes explain less than half of these, and the others have no known cause. V and J calls and clone size follow that table, whereas D and trimming were derived from the DNA. The sample includes about 88,000 clones, with approximately 80% observed a single time. 5.3% of the sample belongs to the ten largest clones.

The V gene is TRBV7-9 and the J gene is TRBJ1-6; TRBD1 lines up with 11 middle nucleotides. Sequencing was performed on PBMCs, taken from a glioma patient treated with radiotherapy, temozolomide or both. The sequence came from a man in his forties or fifties with glioma. Some clones in this sample may be carry-over from other donors' samples. The nucleotide sequence reads as follows: TGTGCCAGCAGCTCCTGGACAGGGGGCGCGGGGAATTCACCCCTCCACTTT. This gives the protein CASSSWTGGAGNSPLHF. The entire variable domain, with the stretches around the CDR3 drawn from the reference TRBV7-9 and TRBJ1-6 proteins, is DTGVSQNPRHKITKRGQNVTFRCDPISEHNRLYWYRQTLGQGPEFLTYFQNEAQLEKSRLLSDRFSAERPKGSFSTLEIQRTEQGDSAMYLCASSSWTGGAGNSPLHFGNGTRLTVT.